This T cell receptor beta chain was sequenced in a study of blood T cell repertoires in COVID-19. Study summary: The origin of the acute and convalescent COVID-19 samples was the United States, Italy and Spain. Sources were T cells, B-cell-depleted T cells, or PBMCs; the material itself was cDNA or gDNA.

Among Cohort 3 donors, those recovered had two negative PCRs, clearance, or symptom resolution. The table came from immunoSEQ multiplex PCR; TCRdb's copy has only in-frame clones and leaves some out. The table has 130,000 or so clones, less than 90% seen once. The CDR3 spans 12 residues. Trimming stripped 2 bases from V and 13 bases from J, with 14 bases between. This sequence was found in a woman aged 25 to 39 who had recovered from COVID-19. The sequencing sample was made of PBMCs or T cells enriched from blood (not recorded which). The chain employs TRBV12-3 or TRBV12-4 and TRBJ1-2; D gene unclear. CDR3 in amino acids: CASSLSSVLVTF. The CDR3 DNA reads as TGTGCCAGCAGTTTAAGTTCCGTACTCGTCACCTTC.